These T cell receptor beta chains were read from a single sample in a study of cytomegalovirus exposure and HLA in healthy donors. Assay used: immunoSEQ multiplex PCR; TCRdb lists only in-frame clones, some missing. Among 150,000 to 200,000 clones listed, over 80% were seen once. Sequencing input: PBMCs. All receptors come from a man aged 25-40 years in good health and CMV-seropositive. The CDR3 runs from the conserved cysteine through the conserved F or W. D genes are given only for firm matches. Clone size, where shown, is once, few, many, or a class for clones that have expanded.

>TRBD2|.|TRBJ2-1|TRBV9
TGTGCCAGCAGCGGCAGCCTAGCGGGGGACTACAATGAGCAGTTCTTC
CASSGSLAGDYNEQFF
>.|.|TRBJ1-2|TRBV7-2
TGTGCCAGCAGCTTAGTAGGGACATCTCATGGCTACACCTTC
CASSLVGTSHGYTF
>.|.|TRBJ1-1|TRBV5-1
TGCGCCAGCAGCTTGGTCGGGGGGGACACTGAAGCTTTCTTT
CASSLVGGDTEAFF
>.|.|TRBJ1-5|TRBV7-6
TGTGCCAGCAGCTTAGCTCAGGGAAGGAGCCAGCCCCAGCATTTT
CASSLAQGRSQPQHF
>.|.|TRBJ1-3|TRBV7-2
TGTGCCAGCAGTAATAGCGGGACTGCTGGAAACACCATATATTTT
CASSNSGTAGNTIYF
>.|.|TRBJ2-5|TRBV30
TGTGCCTGGAGTACAACATCTGGGCAGGGAGAGACCCAGTACTTC
CAWSTTSGQGETQYF
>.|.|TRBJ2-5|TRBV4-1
TGCGCCAGCAGCCAAGATTTGCCAGGGCGGACCCGACGGGAGACCCAGTACTTC
CASSQDLPGRTRRETQYF
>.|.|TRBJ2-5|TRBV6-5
TGTGCCAGCAGTTACTCAGCGGGTGGGGAGACCCAGTACTTC
CASSYSAGGETQYF
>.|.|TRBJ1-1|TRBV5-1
TGCGCCAGCAGGGGGGGGGCAGGCGCCACCACTGAAGCTTTCTTT
CASRGGAGATTEAFF
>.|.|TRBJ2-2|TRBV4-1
TGCGCCAGCAGCCAGGGTCCGTGGAGACCGGAGGAGCTGTTTTTT
CASSQGPWRPEELFF
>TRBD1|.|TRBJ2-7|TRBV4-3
TGCGCCAGCAGCCAAGGGGACAGGGCATGGTCCGAGCAGTACTTC
CASSQGDRAWSEQYF
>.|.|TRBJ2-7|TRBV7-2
TGTGCCAGCAGCCTAGAGGCACAGGGTACTCTCGAGCAGTACTTC
CASSLEAQGTLEQYF
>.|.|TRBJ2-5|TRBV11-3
TGTGCCAGCAGCTTAGATCGGGGGTACCAAGAGACCCAGTACTTC
CASSLDRGYQETQYF
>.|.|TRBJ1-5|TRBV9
TGTGCCAGCAGCCCAACAGGCAGTATCAGTCAGCCCCAGCATTTT
CASSPTGSISQPQHF
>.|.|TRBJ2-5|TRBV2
TGTGCCAGCTTCGCTGGCAGGGGCATCGGGACCCAGTACTTC
CASFAGRGIGTQYF
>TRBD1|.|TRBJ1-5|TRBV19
TGTGCCAGTAGGAGGACAGGGGGCGGTGGTCAGCCCCAGCATTTT
CASRRTGGGGQPQHF
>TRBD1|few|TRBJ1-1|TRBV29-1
TGCAGCGGGGGGACAGGGAACATGAACACTGAAGCTTTCTTT
CSGGTGNMNTEAFF
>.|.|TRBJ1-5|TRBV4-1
TGCGCCAGCAGCCACCCGGAACCCCGACTCGGAGGGGTCAATCAGCCCCAGCATTTT
CASSHPEPRLGGVNQPQHF
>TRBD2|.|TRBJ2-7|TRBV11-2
TGTGCCAGCAGCTTAATGCGGGGGGTATGGACCTACGAGCAGTACTTC
CASSLMRGVWTYEQYF
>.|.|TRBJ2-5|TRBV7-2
TGTGCCAGCAGCTATTCCAGGGCCCAGTACTTC
CASSYSRAQYF
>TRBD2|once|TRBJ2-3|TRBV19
TGTGCCAGTAGTATAGAAAGTATGAGCGGGGGCACAGATACGCAGTATTTT
CASSIESMSGGTDTQYF
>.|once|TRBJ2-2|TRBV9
TGTGCCAGCAGCGCGGAGGGGGGGCCGGGCGGGGAGCTGTTTTTT
CASSAEGGPGGELFF
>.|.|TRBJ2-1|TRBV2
TGTGCCAGCAGTGGGCTTCTCTACAATGAGCAGTTCTTC
CASSGLLYNEQFF
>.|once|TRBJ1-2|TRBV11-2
TGTGCCAGCAGCTTAGATCAGGTGACAGTCTATGGCTACACCTTC
CASSLDQVTVYGYTF
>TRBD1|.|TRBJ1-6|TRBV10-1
TGCGCCAGCAGTCGGCGGCAGGGGACAGCTTCACCCCTCCACTTT
CASSRRQGTASPLHF
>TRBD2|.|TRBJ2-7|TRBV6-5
TGTGCCAGCAGACTCGGACTAGCGGACTCCTACGAGCAGTACTTC
CASRLGLADSYEQYF
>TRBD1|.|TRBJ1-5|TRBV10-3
TGTGCCATCAGTGACCCCTCGGCAGGGGGTTATAGCAATCAGCCCCAGCATTTT
CAISDPSAGGYSNQPQHF
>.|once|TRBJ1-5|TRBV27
TGTGCCAGCAGTCCAGGACAGCTTGGAAATCAGCCCCAGCATTTT
CASSPGQLGNQPQHF
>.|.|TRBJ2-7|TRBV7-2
TGTGCCAGCAGCCTCGAGGCATCGGGGTCCGAGCAGTACTTC
CASSLEASGSEQYF
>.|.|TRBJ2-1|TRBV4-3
TGCGCCAGCAGCCAAGGCGGGGCCATCTCCTACAATGAGCAGTTCTTC
CASSQGGAISYNEQFF
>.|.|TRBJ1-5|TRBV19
TGTGCCAGTAGTATCCTCTCGGGTCAGCCCCAGCATTTT
CASSILSGQPQHF
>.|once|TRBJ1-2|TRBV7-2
TGTGCCAGCAGCTTTGTTAGTAACTATGGCTACACCTTC
CASSFVSNYGYTF
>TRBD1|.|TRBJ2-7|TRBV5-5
TGTGCCAGCAGCTTATCCGGGACAGGGTTTCCCGAGCAGTACTTC
CASSLSGTGFPEQYF
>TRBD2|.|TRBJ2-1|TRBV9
TGTGCCAGCAGCGCAACTAGCGGGGGGGTTCGGGAGCAGTTCTTC
CASSATSGGVREQFF
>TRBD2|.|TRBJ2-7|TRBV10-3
TGTGCCATCTCCTTGAATCAGGGTAGCGGGGCCTACGAGCAGTACTTC
CAISLNQGSGAYEQYF
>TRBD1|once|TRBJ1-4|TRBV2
TGTGCCAGCAGGGACGGGACAGCTAATGAAAAACTGTTTTTT
CASRDGTANEKLFF
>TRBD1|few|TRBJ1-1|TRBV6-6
TGTGCCAGCAGTCAACAGGGGCACACTGAAGCTTTCTTT
CASSQQGHTEAFF
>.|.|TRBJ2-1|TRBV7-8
TGTGCCAGCAGCTTAAGGGGCCCCCCTGAGCAGTTCTTC
CASSLRGPPEQFF
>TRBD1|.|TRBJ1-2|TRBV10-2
TGCGCCAGCAGTGAGGTTACAGGGGGCTCTGGCTACACCTTC
CASSEVTGGSGYTF
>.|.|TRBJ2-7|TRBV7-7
TGTGCTAGCTCTCATGAGCTAGGGGACGAGCAGTACTTC
CASSHELGDEQYF
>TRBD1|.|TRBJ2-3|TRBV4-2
TGTGCCAGCAGCCAGATGGGACAGGGCCCCACAGATACGCAGTATTTT
CASSQMGQGPTDTQYF
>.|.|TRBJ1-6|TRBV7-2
TGTGCCAGCAGCTTATGGTGGGAGGATTCACCCCTCCACTTT
CASSLWWEDSPLHF
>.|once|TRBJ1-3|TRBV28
TGTGCCAGCAGGCCAGGTAGCTCTGGAAACACCATATATTTT
CASRPGSSGNTIYF
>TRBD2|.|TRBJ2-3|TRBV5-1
TGCGCCAGTACTAAGGGACTAGCGGGGGGCCGGGCAGATACGCAGTATTTT
CASTKGLAGGRADTQYF
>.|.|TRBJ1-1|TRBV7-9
TGTGCCAGCAGACCCGGACAGACCTACACTGAAGCTTTCTTT
CASRPGQTYTEAFF
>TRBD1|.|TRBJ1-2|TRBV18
TGTGCCAGCTCACCACCGACAGGGTCGTATGGCTACACCTTC
CASSPPTGSYGYTF
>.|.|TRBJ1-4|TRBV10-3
TGTGCCATCCGACAGAACCCTGCAACTAATGAAAAACTGTTTTTT
CAIRQNPATNEKLFF
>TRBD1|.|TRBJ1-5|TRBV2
TGTGCCAGCAGTGATCGACAGGGCCTCAATCAGCCCCAGCATTTT
CASSDRQGLNQPQHF
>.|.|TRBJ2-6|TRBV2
TGTGCCAGCAGTTACACGGCGGGCTCTGGGGCCAACGTCCTGACTTTC
CASSYTAGSGANVLTF
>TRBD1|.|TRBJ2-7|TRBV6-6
TGTGCCAGCAGTTACGGACAGGTCTCCTACGAGCAGTACTTC
CASSYGQVSYEQYF
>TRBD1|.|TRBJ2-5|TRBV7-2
TGTGCCAGCAGCTTAGTGGGACAGGGAAATCGGGAGACCCAGTACTTC
CASSLVGQGNRETQYF
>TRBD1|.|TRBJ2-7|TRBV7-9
TGTGCCAGCAGCTTACGGGACAGGGGGTCCTCCTACGAGCAGTACTTC
CASSLRDRGSSYEQYF
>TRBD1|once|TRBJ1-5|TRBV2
TGTGCCAGCAGTGAAGAGGGACAGGGCTGGCAGCCCCAGCATTTT
CASSEEGQGWQPQHF
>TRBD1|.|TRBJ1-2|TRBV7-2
TGTGCCAGCAGCTTAGGTCAGGGGGCAGGATATGGCTACACCTTC
CASSLGQGAGYGYTF
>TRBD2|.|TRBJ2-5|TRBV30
TGTGCCTGGAGTGTCACTAGCGGGGGTGAGACCCAGTACTTC
CAWSVTSGGETQYF
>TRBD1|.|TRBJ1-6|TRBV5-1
TGCGCCAGCAGCTTCCGGGACAGTAATTCACCCCTCCACTTT
CASSFRDSNSPLHF